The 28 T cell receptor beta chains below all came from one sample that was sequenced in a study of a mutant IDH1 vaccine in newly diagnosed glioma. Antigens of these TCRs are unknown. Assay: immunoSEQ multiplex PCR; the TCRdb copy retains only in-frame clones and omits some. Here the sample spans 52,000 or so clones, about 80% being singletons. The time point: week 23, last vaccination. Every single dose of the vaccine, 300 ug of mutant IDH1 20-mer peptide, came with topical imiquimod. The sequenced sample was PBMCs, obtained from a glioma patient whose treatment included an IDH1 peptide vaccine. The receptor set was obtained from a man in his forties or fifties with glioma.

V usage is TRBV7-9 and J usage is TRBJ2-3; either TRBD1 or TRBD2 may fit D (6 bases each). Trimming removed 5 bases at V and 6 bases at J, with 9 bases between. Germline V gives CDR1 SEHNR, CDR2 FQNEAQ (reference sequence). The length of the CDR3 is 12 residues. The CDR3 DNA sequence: TGTGCCAGCAGCAGGGGGGCGGATACGCAGTATTTT. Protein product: CASSRGADTQYF.

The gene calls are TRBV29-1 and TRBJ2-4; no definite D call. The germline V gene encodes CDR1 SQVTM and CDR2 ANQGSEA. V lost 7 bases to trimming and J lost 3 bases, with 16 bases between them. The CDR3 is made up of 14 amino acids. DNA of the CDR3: TGCAGCGCCAGAGGCAGCGCTGTCAAAAACATTCAGTACTTC. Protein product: CSARGSAVKNIQYF.

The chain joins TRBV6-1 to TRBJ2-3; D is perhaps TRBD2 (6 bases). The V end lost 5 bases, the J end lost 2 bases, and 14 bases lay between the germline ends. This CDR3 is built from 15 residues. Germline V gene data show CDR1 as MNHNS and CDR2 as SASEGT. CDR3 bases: TGTGCCAGCAGTCCTAGCGTCAGAACCACAGATACGCAGTATTTT. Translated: CASSPSVRTTDTQYF.

CDR3 sequence reads: CASSLGDYLLEQYF. The CDR3 nucleotides read TGTGCCAGCAGCTTGGGGGACTACCTCTTAGAGCAGTACTTC. This chain uses TRBV7-2 with TRBJ2-7; 7 bases fit TRBD2. The V segment lost 3 bases and the J segment 7 bases; nucleotides outside the gene matches: 9. Germline V gene lookup returns CDR1 SGHTA and CDR2 FQGNSA. This CDR3 comprises 14 residues.

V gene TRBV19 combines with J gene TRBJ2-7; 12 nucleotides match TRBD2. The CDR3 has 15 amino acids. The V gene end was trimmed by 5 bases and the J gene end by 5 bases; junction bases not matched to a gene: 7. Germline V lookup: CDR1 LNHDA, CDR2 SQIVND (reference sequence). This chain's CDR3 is CASSPRGLAGHEQYF. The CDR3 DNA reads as TGTGCCAGTAGTCCTCGTGGACTAGCGGGGCACGAGCAGTACTTC.

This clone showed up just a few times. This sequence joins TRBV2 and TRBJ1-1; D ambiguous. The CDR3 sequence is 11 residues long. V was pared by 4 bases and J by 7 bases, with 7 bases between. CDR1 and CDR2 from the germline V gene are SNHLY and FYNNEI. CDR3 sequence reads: CASSVTIEAFF. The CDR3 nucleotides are TGTGCCAGCAGTGTCACGATTGAAGCTTTCTTT. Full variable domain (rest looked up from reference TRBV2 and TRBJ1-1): EPEVTQTPSHQVTQMGQEVILRCVPISNHLYFYWYRQILGQKVEFLVSFYNNEISEKSEIFDDQFSVERPDGSNFTLKIRSTKLEDSAMYFCASSVTIEAFFGQGTRLTVV.

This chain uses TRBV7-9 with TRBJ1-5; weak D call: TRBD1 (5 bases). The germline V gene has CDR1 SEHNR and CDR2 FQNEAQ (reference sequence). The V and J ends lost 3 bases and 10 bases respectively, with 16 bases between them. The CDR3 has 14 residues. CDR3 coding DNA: TGTGCCAGCAGCTTTGATGGCCTCGGGGGACCCCAGCATTTT. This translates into CASSFDGLGGPQHF.

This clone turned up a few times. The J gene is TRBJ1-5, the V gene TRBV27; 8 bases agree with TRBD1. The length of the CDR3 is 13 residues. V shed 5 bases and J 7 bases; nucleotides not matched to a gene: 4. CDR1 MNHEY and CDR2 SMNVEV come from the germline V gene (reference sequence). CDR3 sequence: CASSPGQGQPQHF. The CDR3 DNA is TGTGCCAGCAGTCCCGGACAGGGACAGCCCCAGCATTTT.

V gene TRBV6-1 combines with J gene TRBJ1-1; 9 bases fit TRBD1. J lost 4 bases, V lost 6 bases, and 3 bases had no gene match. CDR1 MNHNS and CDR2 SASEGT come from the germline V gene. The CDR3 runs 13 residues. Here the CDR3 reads CASRTGGGTEAFF. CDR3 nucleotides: TGTGCCAGCAGGACAGGGGGGGGCACTGAAGCTTTCTTT.

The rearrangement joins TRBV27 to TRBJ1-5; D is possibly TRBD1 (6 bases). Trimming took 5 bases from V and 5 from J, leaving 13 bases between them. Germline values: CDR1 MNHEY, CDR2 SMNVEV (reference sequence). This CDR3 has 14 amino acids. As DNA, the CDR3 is TGTGCCAGCAGTCCAAACAGGGTAGATCAGCCCCAGCATTTT. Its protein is CASSPNRVDQPQHF.

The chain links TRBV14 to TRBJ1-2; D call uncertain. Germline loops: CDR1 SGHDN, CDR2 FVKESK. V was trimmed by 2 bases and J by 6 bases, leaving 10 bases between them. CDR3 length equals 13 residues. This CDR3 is CASSQTPWDGYTF. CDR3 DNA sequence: TGTGCCAGCAGCCAAACTCCATGGGATGGCTACACCTTC.

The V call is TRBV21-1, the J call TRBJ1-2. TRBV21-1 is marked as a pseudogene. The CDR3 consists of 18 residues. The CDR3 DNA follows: TGTGCCAGCAGCAAAGCCTTTTGGGGACTAAGATTCTGCTATGGCTACACCTTC. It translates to CASSKAFWGLRFCYGYTF.

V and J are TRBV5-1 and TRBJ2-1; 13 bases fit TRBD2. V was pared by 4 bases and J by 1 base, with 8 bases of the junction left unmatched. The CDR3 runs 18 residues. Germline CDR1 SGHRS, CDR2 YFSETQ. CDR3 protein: CASSLGLAGRPSYNEQFF. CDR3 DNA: TGCGCCAGCAGCCTGGGACTAGCGGGGAGACCTTCCTACAATGAGCAGTTCTTC.

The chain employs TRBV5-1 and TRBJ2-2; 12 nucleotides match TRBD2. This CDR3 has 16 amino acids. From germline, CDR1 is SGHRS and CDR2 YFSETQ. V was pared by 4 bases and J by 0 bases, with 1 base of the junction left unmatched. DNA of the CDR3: TGCGCCAGCAGCCCTAGCGGGGGGGCGAACACCGGGGAGCTGTTTTTT. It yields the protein CASSPSGGANTGELFF.

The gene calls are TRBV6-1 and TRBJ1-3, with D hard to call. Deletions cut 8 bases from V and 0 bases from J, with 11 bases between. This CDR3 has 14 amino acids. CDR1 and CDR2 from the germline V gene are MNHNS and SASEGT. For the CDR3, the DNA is TGTGCCAGCGGTCCCGGGGACTCTGGAAACACCATATATTTT. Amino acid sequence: CASGPGDSGNTIYF.

The CDR3 protein is CASSEAGGGSTDTQYF. CDR3 sequence (DNA): TGTGCCAGCAGTGAAGCGGGGGGCGGCTCCACAGATACGCAGTATTTT. The chain links TRBV6-1 to TRBJ2-3; either TRBD1 or TRBD2 may fit D (6 bases each). The germline V gene encodes CDR1 MNHNS and CDR2 SASEGT. The length of the CDR3 is 16 residues. V dropped 0 bases and J dropped 2 bases, with 12 bases sitting between them.

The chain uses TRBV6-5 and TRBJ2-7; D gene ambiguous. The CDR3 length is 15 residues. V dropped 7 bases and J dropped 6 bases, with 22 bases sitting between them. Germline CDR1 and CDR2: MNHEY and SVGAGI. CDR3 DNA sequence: TGTGCCAGCACCCCGGCGGTAGGGCCGCCCTCCGAGCAGTACTTC. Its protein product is CASTPAVGPPSEQYF.

The CDR3 sequence is CASSIRSGDGNQPQHF. Written as DNA, the CDR3 is TGTGCCAGCAGCATCAGATCGGGGGACGGCAATCAGCCCCAGCATTTT. This sequence joins TRBV7-8 and TRBJ1-5; D is possibly TRBD1 (5 bases). Per germline, CDR1 SGHVS and CDR2 FQNEAQ. CDR3 length equals 16 residues. V shed 5 bases and J shed 2 bases, with 16 bases lying between them. Variable domain in full (rest from reference TRBV7-8 and TRBJ1-5): GAGVSQSPRYKVAKRGQDVALRCDPISGHVSLFWYQQALGQGPEFLTYFQNEAQLDKSGLPSDRFFAERPEGSVSTLKIQRTQQEDSAVYLCASSIRSGDGNQPQHFGDGTRLSIL.

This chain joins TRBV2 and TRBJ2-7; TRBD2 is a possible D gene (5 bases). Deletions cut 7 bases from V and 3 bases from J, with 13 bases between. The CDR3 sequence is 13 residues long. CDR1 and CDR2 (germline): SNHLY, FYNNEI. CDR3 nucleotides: TGTGCCAGCACCCCCGGGGTGGTCTACGAGCAGTACTTC. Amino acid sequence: CASTPGVVYEQYF.

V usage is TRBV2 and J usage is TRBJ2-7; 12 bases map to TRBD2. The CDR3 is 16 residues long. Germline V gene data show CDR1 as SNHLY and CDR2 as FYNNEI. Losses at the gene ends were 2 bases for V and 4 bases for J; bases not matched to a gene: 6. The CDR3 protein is CASSERLAGVKYEQYF. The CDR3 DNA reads TGTGCCAGCAGTGAACGACTAGCGGGGGTTAAATACGAGCAGTACTTC.

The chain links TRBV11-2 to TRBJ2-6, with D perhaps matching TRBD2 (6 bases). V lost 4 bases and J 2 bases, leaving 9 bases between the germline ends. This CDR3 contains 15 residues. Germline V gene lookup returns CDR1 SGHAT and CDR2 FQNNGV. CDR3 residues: CASSSQRAGANVLTF. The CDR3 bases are TGTGCCAGCAGCTCACAGCGGGCTGGGGCCAACGTCCTGACTTTC.

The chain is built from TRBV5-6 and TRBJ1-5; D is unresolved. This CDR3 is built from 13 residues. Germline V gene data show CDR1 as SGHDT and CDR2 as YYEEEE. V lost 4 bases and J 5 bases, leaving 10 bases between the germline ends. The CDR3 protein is CASSAYTDQPQHF. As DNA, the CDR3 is TGTGCCAGCAGCGCTTACACAGATCAGCCCCAGCATTTT.

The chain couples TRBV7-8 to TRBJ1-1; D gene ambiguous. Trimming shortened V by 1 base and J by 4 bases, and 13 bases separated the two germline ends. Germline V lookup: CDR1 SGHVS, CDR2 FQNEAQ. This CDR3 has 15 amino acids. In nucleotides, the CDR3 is TGTGCCAGCAGCTTAGAAATTCTTCTGGGCACTGAAGCTTTCTTT. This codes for CASSLEILLGTEAFF.

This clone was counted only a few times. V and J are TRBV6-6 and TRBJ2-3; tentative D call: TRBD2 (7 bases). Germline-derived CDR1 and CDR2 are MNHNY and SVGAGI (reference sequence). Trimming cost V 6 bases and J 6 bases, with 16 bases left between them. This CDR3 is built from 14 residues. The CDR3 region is CASRRGGRVDTQYF. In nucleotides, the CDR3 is TGTGCCAGCAGGAGGGGGGGGAGGGTGGATACGCAGTATTTT.

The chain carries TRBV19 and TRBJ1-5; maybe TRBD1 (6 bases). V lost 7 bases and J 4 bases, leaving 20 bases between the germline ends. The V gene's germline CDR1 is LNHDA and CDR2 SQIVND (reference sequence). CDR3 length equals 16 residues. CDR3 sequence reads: CASTDQGTGRNQPQHF. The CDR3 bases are TGTGCCAGTACGGACCAGGGGACTGGCCGGAATCAGCCCCAGCATTTT.

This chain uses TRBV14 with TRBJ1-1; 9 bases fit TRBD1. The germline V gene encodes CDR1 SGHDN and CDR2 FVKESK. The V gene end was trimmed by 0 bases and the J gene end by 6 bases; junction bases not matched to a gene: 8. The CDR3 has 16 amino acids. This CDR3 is CASSQESDRGRPEAFF. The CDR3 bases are TGTGCCAGCAGCCAAGAATCGGACAGGGGAAGGCCTGAAGCTTTCTTT.

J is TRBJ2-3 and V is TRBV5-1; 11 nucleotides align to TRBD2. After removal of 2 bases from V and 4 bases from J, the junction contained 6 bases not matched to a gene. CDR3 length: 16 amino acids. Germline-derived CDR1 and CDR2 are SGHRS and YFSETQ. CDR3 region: CASSLNSGGASDTQYF. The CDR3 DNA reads TGCGCCAGCAGCTTAAATAGCGGGGGGGCCTCAGATACGCAGTATTTT. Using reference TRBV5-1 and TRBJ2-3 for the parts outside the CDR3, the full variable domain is KAGVTQTPRYLIKTRGQQVTLSCSPISGHRSVSWYQQTPGQGLQFLFEYFSETQRNKGNFPGRFSGRQFSNSRSEMNVSTLELGDSALYLCASSLNSGGASDTQYFGPGTRLTVL.

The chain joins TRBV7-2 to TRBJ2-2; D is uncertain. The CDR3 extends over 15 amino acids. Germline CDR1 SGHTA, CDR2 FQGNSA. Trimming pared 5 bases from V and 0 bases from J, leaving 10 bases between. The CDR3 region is CASSPQTSNTGELFF. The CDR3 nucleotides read TGTGCCAGCAGCCCGCAGACTTCGAACACCGGGGAGCTGTTTTTT.